Listed below are T cell receptor beta chains from one sample, sequenced in a study of OX40 agonist ivuxolimab in advanced cancers. Repertoires were generated with immunoSEQ multiplex PCR, while TCRdb's copy carries only in-frame clones and drops some. The sample yields roughly 84,000 clones, roughly 80% seen once. This material consisted of CD4+ or CD8+ T cells sorted from blood, taken in a trial of the OX40 agonist ivuxolimab. The receptors shown here come from an adult with an advanced solid tumor such as melanoma, head and neck, liver or kidney cancer. CDR3s include the opening cysteine and the closing phenylalanine or tryptophan. D genes are given only for firm matches. Size values are once, few and many counts, or a class for expanded clones, and some rows have none.

clone_size d_call j_call v_call cdr3_nt cdr3_aa
NA TRBD2 TRBJ2-7 TRBV12-5 TGTGCTAGTGGTTTGCGCGGGGGCTCCTACGAGCAGTACTTC CASGLRGGSYEQYF
NA NA TRBJ2-7 TRBV6-4 TGTGCCAGCAGTGATCGGGTGGTACGGGAACTTGCACGGGGGCAGTACTTC CASSDRVVRELARGQYF
NA NA TRBJ1-3 TRBV29-1 TGCAGCGTTGAAGTCTCCCAGGTTGACACCATATATTTT CSVEVSQVDTIYF
NA NA TRBJ1-1 TRBV11-3 TGTGCCAGCAGCTTACGGGGGAACACTGAAGCTTTCTTT CASSLRGNTEAFF
few NA TRBJ1-2 TRBV7-9 TGTGCCAGCAGCTTGCGGACCGAGACGGGCTACACCTTC CASSLRTETGYTF
NA TRBD1 TRBJ2-7 TRBV5-4 TGTGCCAGCAGCTCACGACAGGGTAACGACGAGCAGTACTTC CASSSRQGNDEQYF
once TRBD1 TRBJ2-7 TRBV5-6 TGTGCCAGCAGCTCCGGGACAGGGGTTTACGAGCAGTACTTC CASSSGTGVYEQYF
few NA TRBJ2-5 TRBV7-7 TGTGCTAGCAGCCCTGCCGGTGGACAGCCACAAGAGACCCAGTACTTC CASSPAGGQPQETQYF
few NA TRBJ1-4 TRBV5-1 TGCGCCAGCAGCTTAGACTCAACTAATGAAAAACTGTTTTTT CASSLDSTNEKLFF
NA TRBD1 TRBJ2-7 TRBV28 TGTGCCAGCAGTAAAAAACAGGGGAAGATCTATGAGCAGTACTTC CASSKKQGKIYEQYF
NA NA TRBJ1-1 TRBV10-3 TGTGCCATCAGTGGCGCGGGATCGAACACTGAAGCTTCCTTT CAISGAGSNTEASF
NA NA TRBJ1-4 TRBV7-6 TGTGCCAGCAGCCGGGGGGTTATTGGGGAAAAACTGTTTTTT CASSRGVIGEKLFF
NA TRBD2 TRBJ2-7 TRBV9 TGTGCCAGCAGCGCCCAGGGAGCGGGAGGGACAAATTACGAGCAGTACTTC CASSAQGAGGTNYEQYF
few NA TRBJ1-1 TRBV10-2 TGCGCCAGCAGCGACCACACTGAAGCTTTCTTT CASSDHTEAFF
NA NA TRBJ2-7 TRBV2 TGTGCCAGCAGTGGGCAGGGGGGCGAGCAGTACTTC CASSGQGGEQYF
NA NA TRBJ2-7 TRBV9 TGTGCCAGCAGCCGCAGTGGACAGTCCTCCTACGAGCAGTACTTC CASSRSGQSSYEQYF
medium-sized NA TRBJ1-1 TRBV6-5 TGTGCCAGCAGTTACTCATCCAGTTCGAACACTGAAGCTTTCTTT CASSYSSSSNTEAFF
NA TRBD2 TRBJ2-1 TRBV19 TGTGCCAGTAGTCTGATAGCGGGAGGGCCGTTCTTC CASSLIAGGPFF
once TRBD2 TRBJ2-1 TRBV27 TGTGCCAGCTTTTTTAGCGGGAGGGCAAACAATGAGCAGTTCTTC CASFFSGRANNEQFF
NA NA TRBJ2-5 TRBV6-6 TGTGCCAGCAGTTACTCGGTCTGGGAGACCCAGTACTTC CASSYSVWETQYF
NA NA TRBJ2-7 TRBV2 TGTGCCAGCAGTGATTTATCAGGGTGGTCCTACGAGCAGTACTTC CASSDLSGWSYEQYF
NA NA TRBJ1-2 TRBV27 TGTGCCAGCAGTTTCCAAAAACTGAACTATGGCTACACCTTC CASSFQKLNYGYTF
NA NA TRBJ2-3 TRBV6-1 TGTGCCAGCAGTGAATTTGGGCCAGGGTCCCCAGATACGCAGTATTTT CASSEFGPGSPDTQYF
few NA TRBJ1-1 TRBV5-1 TGCGCCAGCAAACCTTCCACTCTCGACGGGAACACTGAAGCTTTCTTT CASKPSTLDGNTEAFF
NA NA TRBJ2-7 TRBV6-1 TGTGCCAGCAGTGAGGGATACGAGCAGTACTTC CASSEGYEQYF
NA NA TRBJ1-5 TRBV11-2 TGTGCCAGCAGCCCATCTCTGGGGGCGGGAACTCAGCCCCAGCATTTT CASSPSLGAGTQPQHF
NA NA TRBJ2-3 TRBV19 TGTGCCAGTAGTGCTTTTCTCACAGATACGCAGTATTTT CASSAFLTDTQYF
once TRBD2 TRBJ2-1 TRBV27 TGTGCCAGCAGGACGACCGGGACTAGCAACAATGAGCAGTTCTTC CASRTTGTSNNEQFF
NA TRBD2 TRBJ2-3 TRBV7-8 TGTGCCAGCAGCCCTAGAGGGCTAGCGGGAGGCACAGATACGCAGTATTTT CASSPRGLAGGTDTQYF
once NA TRBJ2-7 TRBV2 TGTGCCAGCAGTGAGTTGGCTAGCGATTTCTACGAGCAGTACTTC CASSELASDFYEQYF
NA NA TRBJ2-3 TRBV6-6 TGTGCCAGCCGGTACGATACGCAGTATTTT CASRYDTQYF
once NA TRBJ2-7 TRBV7-6 TGTGCCAGCAGCCAGGGGGGACGATCCTCCTACGAGCAGTACTTC CASSQGGRSSYEQYF
NA NA TRBJ2-3 TRBV15 TGTGCCACCAGCAGAGATTCAAATACGCAGTATTTT CATSRDSNTQYF
NA TRBD2 TRBJ2-3 TRBV11-2 TGTGCCAGCAGTTTTAGACTAGCGGGGGCTTACGATACGCAGTATTTT CASSFRLAGAYDTQYF
NA NA TRBJ1-5 TRBV6-6 TGTGCCAGCCGGCGGAGTGTGACGAGCAATCAGCCCCAGCATTTT CASRRSVTSNQPQHF
NA NA TRBJ2-1 TRBV4-2 TGTGCCAGCAGCCCCGATGCGGATTCCTACAATGAGCAGTTCTTC CASSPDADSYNEQFF
NA TRBD1 TRBJ1-1 TRBV5-1 TGCGCCAGCAGCCCGCCCCGGACAGGGCGAACCCAAGCTTTCTTT CASSPPRTGRTQAFF
NA NA TRBJ2-7 TRBV5-4 TGTGCCAGCAGCCCTCCTCCTAGCGAGAGCTCCTACGAGCAGTACTTC CASSPPPSESSYEQYF
NA TRBD1 TRBJ1-4 TRBV6-1 TGTGCCAGCAGTGAAGTTACTGGGACAGGGGGAGAAAAACTGTTTTTT CASSEVTGTGGEKLFF
NA NA TRBJ1-3 TRBV2 TGTGCCAGCAGTGAACTCTTCTCTGGAAACACCATATATTTT CASSELFSGNTIYF
NA NA TRBJ2-7 TRBV6-5 TGTGCCAGCACCCACCGGCGGGGAAGCTCCTACGAGCAGTACTTC CASTHRRGSSYEQYF
once NA TRBJ1-2 TRBV9 TGTGCCAGCAGCGTAGTGGGGTATGGCTACACCTTC CASSVVGYGYTF
NA TRBD2 TRBJ2-7 TRBV5-1 TGCGCCAGCAGCTTGGATGGGACTAGTCTCTACGAGCAGTACTTC CASSLDGTSLYEQYF
NA NA TRBJ2-3 TRBV11-3 TGTGCCAGCAGCTCAATCCAGTTAGATACAGATACGCAGTATTTT CASSSIQLDTDTQYF
few NA TRBJ2-5 TRBV6-6 TGTGCCAGCAGTTATGTAGGGGGAGGAGAGACCCAGTACTTC CASSYVGGGETQYF
once NA TRBJ2-1 TRBV12-5 TGTGCTAGTGGTTTGGTAATCATAGGGGGACCCTACAATGAGCAGTTCTTC CASGLVIIGGPYNEQFF